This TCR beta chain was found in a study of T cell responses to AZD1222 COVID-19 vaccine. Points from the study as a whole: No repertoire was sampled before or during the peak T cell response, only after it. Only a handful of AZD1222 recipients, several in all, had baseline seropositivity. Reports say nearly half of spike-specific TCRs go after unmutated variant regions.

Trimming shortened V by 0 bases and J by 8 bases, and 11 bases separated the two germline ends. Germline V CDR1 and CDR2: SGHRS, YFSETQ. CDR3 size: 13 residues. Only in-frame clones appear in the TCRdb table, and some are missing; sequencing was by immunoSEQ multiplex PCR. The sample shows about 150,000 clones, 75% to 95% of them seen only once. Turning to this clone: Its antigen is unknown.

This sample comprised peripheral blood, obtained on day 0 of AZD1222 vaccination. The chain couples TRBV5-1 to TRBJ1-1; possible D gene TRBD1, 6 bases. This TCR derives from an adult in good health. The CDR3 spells CASSLATGTEAFF. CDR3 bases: TGCGCCAGCAGCTTGGCTACAGGGACGGAAGCTTTCTTT.